Here is one T cell receptor beta chain with its context. Its antigen is still unknown. Within one base of it there is no much larger clone, and no base qualities were kept. The cohort was made up of hundreds of healthy bone marrow donors. At the time of sampling, every cohort member was nominally healthy, though immune exposures that went unrecorded were likely present. The donor was CMV seropositive and belonged to the group of more than 250 seropositive cohort members. A peripheral blood sample was provided by each donor, and peripheral blood mononuclear cells were used for TCR beta sequencing. Genomic DNA extraction from the blood cell samples was performed with the Qiagen DNeasy Blood Extraction Kit. The data derive from a study of cytomegalovirus exposure and HLA in healthy donors (dated by TCRdb to 2015 to 2018). Notes on the research overall: In an earlier analysis of under 750 of the donors, about 270 Gb of sequence data and 120 million or so unique TCR beta sequences from roughly 190 million T cells were reported. An early release covering around 630 HLA-typed donors comprised approximately 300 gigabases of sequencing data and approximately 85 million unique TCR sequences. Of the approximately 370 genotyped donors, approximately 80% were placed in the genetic ancestry cluster associated with self-reported Caucasian donors. The study aimed to test whether cataloging public T cell receptors could reveal signatures of past pathogen exposure. Using immunosequencing, the study profiled T cell repertoires from around 670 subjects and related those repertoires to cytomegalovirus serostatus. A separate validation cohort of roughly 130 different subjects was used in addition to the approximately 610-subject first cohort. High-throughput TCR immunosequencing, statistical association of individual TCRs with disease status, and machine learning were combined to predict cytomegalovirus infection status. A later analysis re-examined previously published TCR beta repertoires from roughly 650 donors and added high-resolution HLA genotyping to investigate patterns of TCR occurrence. Rather than drawing on any new phenotypic data, the later analysis identified candidate immune exposures from TCR beta sequences and the way those sequences occurred across donors. An earlier analysis of 500 to 750 of the donors applied high-throughput TCR beta sequencing to assess whether each TCR beta V gene segment acted as functional or pseudogenic. Donor age, sex, ethnicity and CMV serostatus were collected together with the repertoire data. A later genetic analysis took genome-wide SNP genotypes for about three fifths of the roughly 670 donors and used that subset as a discovery cohort. Every repertoire in the discovery cohort had been generated on one and the same sequencing platform. HLA typing covered class I and class II loci at four-digit resolution. The number of donors typed differed by locus, with about 629-630 for A, B, C, DRB1 and DQB1, more than 500 for DQA1, about 610 for DPA1, and some 440 for DPB1. A handful of DR-DQ haplotypes were treated as single units for association and clustering because of strong linkage in the cohort. On average, about 200,000 unique TCR beta nucleotide sequences were sequenced per donor among a few hundred genotyped donors of the cohort, with 15% to 20% of those sequences being non-productive.

The receptor library was made with the immunoSEQ multiplex PCR assay. The multiplex PCR relied on a mix of 60 forward primers for TCR Vbeta segments and 13 reverse primers for TCR Jbeta segments. A multiplex PCR assay on genomic DNA amplified the CDR3 region of rearranged TCR beta genes. The Illumina HiSeq System was used to sequence the amplified TCR beta libraries as 87-base-pair reads. On the authors' methods: A later analysis counted approximately 76 million unique TCR beta chains across the 700 or so repertoires, and roughly 10 million of these chains were shared by at least two donors. Raw reads were error-corrected and collapsed into unique sequences with a nearest-neighbor algorithm that merged closely related sequences to remove PCR and sequencing errors. CDR3 sequences were aligned to IMGT reference sequences to assign V, D and J gene segments. For a sequence to be retained, a match of at least six nucleotides was required to both a V gene segment and a J gene segment. A rearrangement was called productive if the CDR3 had no stop codons and remained in frame with V and J, and every other rearrangement was called non-productive. CDR3 was defined according to IMGT convention as the region running from the second conserved V-encoded cysteine to the conserved J-encoded phenylalanine. The earlier analysis of about 560 of the donors excluded any sequence lacking an unambiguous match to a single V gene segment. An earlier analysis of around 600 of the donors classified V segments as functional when productive rearrangements were above 56.7% and as segregating when the standard deviation between donors was above 5%. A statistical classification framework was developed to diagnose cytomegalovirus status using the catalog of TCR beta chain sequences. V and J gene assignment, in a later analysis, came from comparing TCR nucleotide sequences with IMGT/GENE-DB human TR gene sequences. A later analysis assigned CDR3 sequences and most-parsimonious VDJ recombination scenarios with the TCRdist pipeline. In a later analysis, each TCR beta chain was defined by its CDR3 amino acid sequence together with its V-gene family, and reads lacking a unique V-gene family were excluded. To address suspected cross-contamination and a sequencing artifact, a later analysis removed a few hundred highly shared, low-generation-probability nucleotide sequences. A later analysis calculated a clonal expansion index for each public chain from normalized within-repertoire ranks of inferred template counts. In a later analysis, generation probabilities were computed using a VDJ recombination model fitted to out-of-frame rearrangements, and the results were checked against IGoR. In a later analysis, hypergeometric tests were used to score TCR-TCR, TCR-HLA and TCR-CMV co-occurrence, with a repertoire-size bias correction applied to TCR pairs. In a later analysis, false discovery rates were estimated by permuting HLA or CMV assignments 20 times. In a later analysis, co-occurring TCRs were grouped using DBSCAN, and TCRdist sequence similarity was added for clustering within HLA-allele-positive subsets. Co-occurrence clustering excluded repertoires with fewer than 30,000 or more than 120,000 public chains, plus five with anomalous nucleotide sharing. TCRdb re-hosts the immuneACCESS table, in-frame sequences only. Its copies lack some clones; in the studies checked, an unresolved V gene accounts for under half of them, and the cause for the rest is not known. The DNA was the basis for D and trimming; V, J and clone size are from that table. The sample table records roughly 200,000 clones; 75% to 80% of these occur just once. The top ten clones comprise over 2% of the sample.

The paper's findings and limits, for the study overall: A later genetic analysis reported fewer N-insertions in productive TCRs among donors in an Asian-associated ancestry cluster than the approximately 670-donor mean. Some IMGT-functional V segments, including TRBV6-2 and TRBV6-3, could not be distinguished by the 87-base-pair reads and were therefore excluded. A few of the identified cytomegalovirus-associated TCR beta chains were confirmed in vitro to be specific for cytomegalovirus antigens. A further reported finding was that TCR beta sequences accurately predicted the HLA-A and HLA-B alleles for most subjects in the first cohort. In the study, roughly 160 TCR beta chains were listed as associated with cytomegalovirus. A later analysis found that most CMV-associated TCR beta chains appeared HLA-restricted, with HLA associations seemingly driven largely by CMV exposure. In both the original and validation cohorts, the classifier was reported to diagnose cytomegalovirus status with high specificity and sensitivity. The authors suggested that the approach could potentially be generalized to other disease states and immunological phenotypes. V-gene and J-gene trimming of TCR beta chains was associated with a missense DCLRE1C variant in a later genetic analysis, and the association was replicated in an independent cohort. A later analysis associated some 17,000 TCR beta sequences with specific HLA alleles at a false discovery rate of 0.05. Because HLA typing was unavailable for some donors at each locus, only the typed subset was used in association tests. The earlier analysis of fewer than 750 of the donors excluded roughly 16 rarely observed V segments, including chromosome 9 orphons, because counts were too low. While some public TCRs were present in many individuals, most TCR sequences turned up only very rarely across donors. In this cohort, only TCR beta chains were sequenced, and detectable features were limited by the absence of alpha or paired-chain data. Linkage disequilibrium might explain the correlated functional status among segregating V segments, but an unknown experimental factor could not be excluded. Compared with equally common non-associated chains, HLA-associated TCR beta chains in a later analysis were more clonally expanded and had lower generation probabilities. Strong co-occurrence of HLA alleles, especially DR and DQ, made assigning TCR associations to individual alleles difficult. Roughly uniform sequencing depth across donors was assumed in presence/absence analyses, although this assumption may not hold. In a later analysis, the rate of TCR association differed among HLA loci, with DRB1 alleles having the most associated TCRs and HLA-C alleles having the fewest. Broadly in line with IMGT annotations, most TCR beta V segments showed up in productive rearrangements about 87% or about 30% of the time in an earlier analysis of a few hundred of the donors. According to a later analysis, parvovirus B19, influenza, CMV and Epstein-Barr virus appeared linked to several top co-occurrence clusters. For the cohort, immune exposure information was limited to CMV serostatus. A group of highly shared sequence variants was considered likely to be a technical artifact of the sequencing pipeline.

The CDR3 contains 15 residues, cysteine and phenylalanine counted. This entry keeps only the CDR3 DNA: 45 bases, framed from base 1. Clipping removes 6 bases from V and 6 bases from J, with 11 as the unmatched junction base count. Sequences SGHVS (CDR1) and FQNEAQ (CDR2) are obtained from the germline V gene. Input material: PBMCs. This clonotype was obtained from a woman in her thirties in good health and CMV-seropositive. The V gene is TRBV7-8 and the J gene is TRBJ2-3, and TRBD2 matches 8 of the central bases. Here is the DNA: TGTGCCAGCAGATTTAGCGGGATTACGGGTGATACGCAGTATTTT. Its translation reads: CASRFSGITGDTQYF.